Below, one T cell receptor (beta chain) is given with its context. Generated by immunoSEQ multiplex PCR, the TCRdb table keeps only in-frame clones and is missing some. The sample lists 600,000 to 750,000 clones, approximately 79% occurring once. The data stem from a study of shared clonotypes between healthy human individuals. With 3 bases removed from V and 4 bases from J, the gap between germline ends came to 13 bases. Germline CDR1 MGHDK, CDR2 SYGVNS. CDR3 length: 15 amino acids. Sequenced sample: memory CD4+ T cells sorted from blood. Subset given: CD45RA-negative fraction. This clonotype was obtained from a woman in her 30s in good health. The rearrangement uses TRBV25-1 and TRBJ2-1; tentative D call: TRBD2 (6 bases). CDR3 bases: TGTGCCAGCAGTGAGGAGGGAGGCCCATACAATGAGCAGTTCTTC. Translation gives CASSEEGGPYNEQFF. Looking up the rest from reference TRBV25-1 and TRBJ2-1 gives the full variable domain: EADIYQTPRYLVIGTGKKITLECSQTMGHDKMYWYQQDPGMELHLIHYSYGVNSTEKGDLSSESTVSRIRTEHFPLTLESARPSHTSQYLCASSEEGGPYNEQFFGPGTRLTVL.